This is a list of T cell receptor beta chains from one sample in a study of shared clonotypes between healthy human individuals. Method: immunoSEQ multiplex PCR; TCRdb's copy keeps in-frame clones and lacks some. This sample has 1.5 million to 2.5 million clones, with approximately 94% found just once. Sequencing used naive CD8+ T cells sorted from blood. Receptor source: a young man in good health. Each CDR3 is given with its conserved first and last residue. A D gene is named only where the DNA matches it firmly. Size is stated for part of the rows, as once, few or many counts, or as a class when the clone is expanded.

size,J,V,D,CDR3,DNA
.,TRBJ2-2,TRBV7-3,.,CASRKENTGELFF,TGTGCCAGCAGGAAAGAGAACACCGGGGAGCTGTTTTTT
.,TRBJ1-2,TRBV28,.,CASSLILGYGYTF,TGTGCCAGCAGTTTGATCTTAGGGTATGGCTACACCTTC
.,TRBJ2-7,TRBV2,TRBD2,CASRGTGGIEQYF,TGTGCCAGCAGGGGGACGGGAGGAATCGAGCAGTACTTC
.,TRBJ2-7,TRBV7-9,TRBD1,CASTPAGTGAYEQYF,TGTGCCAGCACCCCCGCCGGGACAGGGGCCTACGAGCAGTACTTC
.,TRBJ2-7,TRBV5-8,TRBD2,CASSWGRTSGSSYEQYF,TGTGCCAGCAGCTGGGGCCGGACTAGCGGGAGCTCCTACGAGCAGTACTTC
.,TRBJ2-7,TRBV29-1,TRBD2,CSVVISGGTYEQYF,TGCAGCGTTGTTATTAGCGGGGGAACCTACGAGCAGTACTTC
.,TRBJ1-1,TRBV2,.,CASSDRQLNTEAFF,TGTGCCAGCAGTGATAGGCAGCTGAACACTGAAGCTTTCTTT
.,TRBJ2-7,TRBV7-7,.,CASSLADGYEQYF,TGTGCTAGCAGCTTAGCAGACGGCTACGAGCAGTACTTC
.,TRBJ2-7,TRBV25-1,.,CASSEYLGGQYF,TGTGCCAGCAGTGAATATTTGGGCGGGCAGTACTTC
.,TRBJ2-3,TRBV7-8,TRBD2,CASSHEGGGGAPDTQYF,TGTGCCAGCAGCCACGAGGGTGGCGGGGGGGCACCAGATACGCAGTATTTT
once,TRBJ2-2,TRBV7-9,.,CASSLGYSPTANTGELFF,TGTGCCAGCAGCTTAGGTTACAGCCCAACTGCGAACACCGGGGAGCTGTTTTTT
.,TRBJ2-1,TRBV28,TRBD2,CASSLSAGGPGEQFF,TGTGCCAGCAGCCTCTCAGCGGGGGGGCCCGGTGAGCAGTTCTTC
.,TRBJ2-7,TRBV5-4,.,CASSRSGSSYEQYF,TGTGCCAGCAGCCGGAGCGGAAGCTCCTACGAGCAGTACTTC
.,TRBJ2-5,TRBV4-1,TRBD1,CASSQPPPGQIETQYF,TGCGCCAGCAGCCAACCCCCCCCGGGACAGATAGAGACCCAGTACTTC
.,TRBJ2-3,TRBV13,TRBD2,CASSGLAGPYSTDTQYF,TGTGCCAGCAGCGGACTAGCGGGACCTTATAGCACAGATACGCAGTATTTT
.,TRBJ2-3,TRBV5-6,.,CASSSLAIWVTDTQYF,TGTGCCAGCAGCTCGCTAGCGATCTGGGTCACAGATACGCAGTATTTT
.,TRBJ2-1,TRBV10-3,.,CAVRGDQGNEQFF,TGTGCGGTTCGGGGAGACCAGGGCAATGAGCAGTTCTTC
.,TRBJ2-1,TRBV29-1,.,CSVDVTDYNEQFF,TGCAGCGTTGACGTGACAGATTACAATGAGCAGTTCTTC
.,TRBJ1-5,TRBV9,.,CASSPGQFSNQPQHF,TGTGCCAGCAGTCCAGGGCAGTTTAGCAATCAGCCCCAGCATTTT
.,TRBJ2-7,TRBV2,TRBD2,CASNGGGTYEQYF,TGTGCCAGCAACGGGGGGGGTACCTACGAGCAGTACTTC
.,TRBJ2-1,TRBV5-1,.,CASSGDDPPSRFF,TGCGCCAGCAGCGGGGACGACCCACCAAGTCGGTTCTTC
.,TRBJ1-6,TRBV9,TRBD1,CASSSRQGAGSPLHF,TGTGCCAGCAGCTCACGACAGGGGGCGGGTTCACCCCTCCACTTT
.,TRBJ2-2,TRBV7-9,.,CASSPPGGENTGELFF,TGTGCCAGCAGCCCGCCTGGCGGAGAGAACACCGGGGAGCTGTTTTTT
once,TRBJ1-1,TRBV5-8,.,CASSSGAWGGADTEAFF,TGTGCCAGCAGCTCCGGGGCTTGGGGAGGGGCGGATACTGAAGCTTTCTTT
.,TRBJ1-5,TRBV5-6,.,CASSLGGAVGNQPQHF,TGTGCCAGCAGCTTGGGGGGGGCGGTCGGCAATCAGCCCCAGCATTTT
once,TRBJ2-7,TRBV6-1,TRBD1,CASSGPDRAYEQYF,TGTGCCAGCAGTGGACCAGACAGGGCCTACGAGCAGTACTTC
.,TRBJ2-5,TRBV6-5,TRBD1,CASSVEAGGYETQYF,TGTGCCAGCAGTGTAGAGGCAGGGGGATATGAGACCCAGTACTTC
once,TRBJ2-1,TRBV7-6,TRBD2,CAVGFSGRIDEQFF,TGTGCCGTGGGATTTAGCGGGAGGATTGATGAGCAGTTCTTC
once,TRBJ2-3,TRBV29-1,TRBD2,CSVVLAGEDTQYF,TGCAGCGTTGTGCTAGCGGGAGAGGATACGCAGTATTTT
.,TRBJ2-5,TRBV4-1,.,CASSQQGNQETQYF,TGCGCCAGCAGCCAACAGGGTAACCAAGAGACCCAGTACTTC
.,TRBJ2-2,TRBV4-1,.,CASSQEIGGELFF,TGCGCCAGCAGCCAAGAAATCGGAGGGGAGCTGTTTTTT
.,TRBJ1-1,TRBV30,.,CAWSGLKEYTEAFF,TGTGCCTGGAGTGGATTGAAGGAATACACTGAAGCTTTCTTT
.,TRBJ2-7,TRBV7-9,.,CASSSPPEGGGSYEQYF,TGTGCCAGCAGCTCCCCCCCTGAGGGGGGGGGCTCCTACGAGCAGTACTTC
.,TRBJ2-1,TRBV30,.,CAWSGGSGDEQFF,TGTGCCTGGAGTGGGGGGAGCGGCGATGAGCAGTTCTTC
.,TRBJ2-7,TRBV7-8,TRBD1,CASSPDRGPSSYEQYF,TGTGCCAGCAGCCCGGACAGGGGGCCGAGCTCCTACGAGCAGTACTTC
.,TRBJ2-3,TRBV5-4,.,CASSLYGILTDTQYF,TGTGCCAGCAGCTTGTACGGGATCCTCACAGATACGCAGTATTTT
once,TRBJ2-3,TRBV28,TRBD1,CASSPDRVEVDTQYF,TGTGCCAGCAGCCCGGACAGGGTCGAGGTAGATACGCAGTATTTT
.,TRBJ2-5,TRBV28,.,CASSWTDYQETQYF,TGTGCCAGCAGCTGGACAGACTACCAAGAGACCCAGTACTTC
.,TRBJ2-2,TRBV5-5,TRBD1,CASWMGQGVTGELFF,TGTGCCAGCTGGATGGGACAGGGGGTCACCGGGGAGCTGTTTTTT
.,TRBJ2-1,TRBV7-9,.,CASSLGNNEQFF,TGTGCCAGCAGCTTAGGGAACAATGAGCAGTTCTTC
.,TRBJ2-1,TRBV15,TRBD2,CATSPSSISGEHNEQFF,TGTGCCACCTCCCCGTCTTCGATTAGCGGGGAGCACAATGAGCAGTTCTTC
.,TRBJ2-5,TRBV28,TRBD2,CASSPFSGGDETQYF,TGTGCCAGCAGTCCTTTTAGCGGGGGGGACGAGACCCAGTACTTC
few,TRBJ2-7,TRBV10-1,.,CASSGGTHYEQYF,TGCGCCAGCAGTGGCGGGACACACTACGAGCAGTACTTC
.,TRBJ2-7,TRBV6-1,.,CASSGQNVAEQYF,TGTGCCAGCAGCGGACAGAACGTGGCCGAGCAGTACTTC
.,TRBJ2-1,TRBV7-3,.,CASSLVLGNEQFF,TGTGCCAGCAGCTTGGTCCTCGGCAATGAGCAGTTCTTC
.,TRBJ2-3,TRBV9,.,CASSEGPGTDTQYF,TGTGCCAGCAGCGAGGGGCCAGGGACAGATACGCAGTATTTT
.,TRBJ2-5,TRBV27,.,CASSLARGETQYF,TGTGCCAGCAGTCTAGCAAGGGGCGAGACCCAGTACTTC
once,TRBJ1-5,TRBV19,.,CASSTHPTESNQPQHF,TGTGCCAGTAGTACCCACCCTACAGAGAGCAATCAGCCCCAGCATTTT
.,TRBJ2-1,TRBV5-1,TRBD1,CASSSRTGYDEQFF,TGCGCCAGCAGCTCGAGGACAGGGTATGATGAGCAGTTCTTC
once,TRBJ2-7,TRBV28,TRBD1,CASSLHQGQGLFEQYF,TGTGCCAGCAGTTTACATCAGGGACAGGGTCTTTTTGAGCAGTACTTC
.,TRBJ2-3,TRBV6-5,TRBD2,CASSYRTSGRDTQYF,TGTGCCAGCAGTTACCGGACTAGCGGGAGGGATACGCAGTATTTT
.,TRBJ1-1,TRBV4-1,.,CASSQKPTGLGDTEAFF,TGCGCCAGCAGCCAAAAACCCACAGGTTTAGGTGACACTGAAGCTTTCTTT
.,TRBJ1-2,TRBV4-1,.,CASSQAEGPYGYTF,TGCGCCAGCAGCCAAGCCGAGGGGCCCTATGGCTACACCTTC